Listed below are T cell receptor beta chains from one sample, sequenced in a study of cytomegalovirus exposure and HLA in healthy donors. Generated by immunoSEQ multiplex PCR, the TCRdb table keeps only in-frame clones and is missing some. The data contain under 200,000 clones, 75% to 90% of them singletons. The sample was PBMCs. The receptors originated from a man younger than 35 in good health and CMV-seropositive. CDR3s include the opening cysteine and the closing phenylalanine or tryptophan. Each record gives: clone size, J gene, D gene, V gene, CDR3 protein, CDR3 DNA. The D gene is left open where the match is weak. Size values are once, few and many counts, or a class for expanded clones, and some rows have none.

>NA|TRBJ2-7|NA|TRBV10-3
CAISQAPAYEQYF
TGTGCCATCAGCCAGGCCCCCGCCTACGAGCAGTACTTC
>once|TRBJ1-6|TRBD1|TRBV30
CAWGGTGLSPLHF
TGTGCCTGGGGGGGGACAGGTCTTTCACCCCTCCACTTT
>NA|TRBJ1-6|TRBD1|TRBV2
CASSRETGGTPLHF
TGTGCCAGCAGTAGGGAGACAGGGGGTACACCCCTCCACTTT
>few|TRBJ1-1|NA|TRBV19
CASTLKMNTEAFF
TGTGCCAGTACACTGAAGATGAACACTGAAGCTTTCTTT
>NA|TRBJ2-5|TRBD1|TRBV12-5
CASGLDSRFRTGKETQYF
TGTGCTAGTGGTTTGGACTCGCGATTCCGGACAGGAAAAGAGACCCAGTACTTC
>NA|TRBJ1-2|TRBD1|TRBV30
CAWSEGAGSYTF
TGTGCCTGGAGTGAGGGGGCGGGAAGCTACACCTTC
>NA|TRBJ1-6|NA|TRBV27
CASTSTGYNSPLHF
TGTGCCAGCACCTCAACAGGGTATAATTCACCCCTCCACTTT
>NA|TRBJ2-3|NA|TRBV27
CASQGTTGDTQYF
TGTGCCAGCCAGGGGACCACTGGGGATACGCAGTATTTT
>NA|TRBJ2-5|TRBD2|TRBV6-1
CASRRLAGGVETQYF
TGTGCCAGCAGAAGACTAGCGGGGGGGGTAGAGACCCAGTACTTC
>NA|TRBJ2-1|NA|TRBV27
CASSLFQVSYNEQFF
TGTGCCAGCAGTTTATTTCAGGTCTCCTACAATGAGCAGTTCTTC
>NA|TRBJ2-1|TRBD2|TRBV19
CASTITSGGASYNEQFF
TGTGCCAGTACCATAACTAGCGGGGGGGCCTCCTACAATGAGCAGTTCTTC
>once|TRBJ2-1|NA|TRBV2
CASSGQPFNEQFF
TGTGCCAGCAGCGGACAGCCTTTCAATGAGCAGTTCTTC
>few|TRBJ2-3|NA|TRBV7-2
CASSFAGISTDTQYF
TGTGCCAGCAGCTTCGCAGGAATTAGCACAGATACGCAGTATTTT
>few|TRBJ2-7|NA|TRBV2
CASTPLAYEQYF
TGTGCCAGCACACCCCTAGCTTACGAGCAGTACTTC
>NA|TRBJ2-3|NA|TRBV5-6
CASSFPTDTQYF
TGTGCCAGCAGCTTCCCGACAGATACGCAGTATTTT
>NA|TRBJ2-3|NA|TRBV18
CASSPGGSGSRTQYF
TGTGCCAGCTCACCAGGGGGTAGCGGAAGCCGTACGCAGTATTTT
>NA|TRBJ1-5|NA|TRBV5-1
CASSLVGGWDQPQHF
TGCGCCAGCAGCTTGGTCGGGGGATGGGATCAGCCCCAGCATTTT
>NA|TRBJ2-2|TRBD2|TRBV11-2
CASSASGGSTGELFF
TGTGCCAGCAGCGCGAGCGGGGGGAGCACCGGGGAGCTGTTTTTT
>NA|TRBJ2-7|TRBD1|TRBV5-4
CASSFPGTGSYEQYF
TGTGCCAGCAGCTTCCCCGGGACAGGATCCTACGAGCAGTACTTC
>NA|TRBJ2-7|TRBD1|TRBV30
CAWSLRDRRTYEQYF
TGTGCCTGGAGCCTTCGGGACAGGCGAACCTACGAGCAGTACTTC
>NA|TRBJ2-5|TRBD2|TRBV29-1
CSVPLAAQETQYF
TGCAGCGTGCCACTAGCGGCTCAAGAGACCCAGTACTTC
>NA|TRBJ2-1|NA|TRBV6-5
CASREQGRHEQFF
TGTGCCAGCAGGGAACAGGGCAGGCATGAGCAGTTCTTC
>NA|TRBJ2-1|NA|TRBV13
CASSFSESYNEQFF
TGTGCCAGCAGCTTCTCCGAGTCCTACAATGAGCAGTTCTTC
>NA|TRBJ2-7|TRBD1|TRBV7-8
CASSMGQGKQYF
TGTGCCAGCAGCATGGGACAGGGGAAGCAGTACTTC
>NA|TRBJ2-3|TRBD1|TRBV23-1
CASSQATGGSSVTDTQYF
TGCGCCAGCAGTCAAGCTACAGGGGGCAGTTCAGTCACAGATACGCAGTATTTT
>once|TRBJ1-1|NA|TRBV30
CAWTYGGEGEAFF
TGTGCCTGGACTTACGGAGGGGAGGGTGAAGCTTTCTTT
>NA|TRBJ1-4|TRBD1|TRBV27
CASSPSLGGLNEKLFF
TGTGCCAGCAGTCCTTCATTAGGGGGCCTTAATGAAAAACTGTTTTTT
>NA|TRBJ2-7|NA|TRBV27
CASSSYRDTSYEQYF
TGTGCCAGCAGTTCATACCGGGACACTTCCTACGAGCAGTACTTC
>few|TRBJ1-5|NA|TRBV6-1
CASSELNRYSNQPQHF
TGTGCCAGCAGTGAACTGAACAGGTATAGCAATCAGCCCCAGCATTTT
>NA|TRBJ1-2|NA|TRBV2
CASTKGEYTF
TGTGCCAGCACTAAGGGGGAGTACACCTTC
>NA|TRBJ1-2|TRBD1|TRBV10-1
CASSESKGQGDGGYTF
TGCGCCAGCAGTGAGTCGAAGGGACAGGGAGACGGTGGCTACACCTTC
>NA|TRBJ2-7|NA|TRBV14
CASSQDLWTAHYEQYF
TGTGCCAGCAGCCAAGATTTGTGGACAGCCCACTACGAGCAGTACTTC
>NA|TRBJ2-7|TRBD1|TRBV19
CASSLRDRDLYEQYF
TGTGCCAGTAGTTTAAGGGACAGGGATCTTTACGAGCAGTACTTC
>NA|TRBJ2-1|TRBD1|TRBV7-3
CASSRQGTSSYNEQFF
TGTGCCAGCAGTCGACAGGGTACCAGCTCCTACAATGAGCAGTTCTTC
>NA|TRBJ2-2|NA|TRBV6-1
CASTLVAKVTGELFF
TGTGCCAGCACTCTAGTTGCGAAGGTTACCGGGGAGCTGTTTTTT
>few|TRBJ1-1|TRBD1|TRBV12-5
CASQGALNTEAFF
TGTGCTAGTCAGGGGGCGTTGAACACTGAAGCTTTCTTT